The entry below describes one TCR beta chain. Sequenced by immunoSEQ multiplex PCR; TCRdb stores in-frame clones only, minus some. The sample comprises around 78,000 clones, 85% of which are singletons, and about 8.5% rests with the top ten. The data are from a study of glioma-infiltrating T cells after dendritic cell vaccination. Regarding time point: after dendritic cell vaccination, including at tumor progression/relapse. The TCR comes from a human donor with glioblastoma. The sample was blood, taken after dendritic cell vaccination.

CDR3 sequence (DNA): TGCGCCAGCAGCTTAATGGACAACAATGAGCAGTTCTTC. It yields the protein CASSLMDNNEQFF. The rearrangement joins TRBV5-1 to TRBJ2-1; D is perhaps TRBD1 (5 bases). With 2 bases removed from V and 5 bases from J, the gap between germline ends came to 8 bases. This CDR3 comprises 13 residues. In germline, CDR1 is SGHRS, CDR2 YFSETQ.